This T cell receptor beta chain was profiled in a study of blood T cell repertoires in COVID-19 (TCRdb year 2020). About the investigation overall: Samples from collaborators originated in the United States, Italy and Spain and spanned both the acute and convalescent phases of COVID-19. The dataset comprised deeply sampled blood TCRbeta repertoires from subjects exposed to, actively infected with, or recovered from COVID-19. HLA class I and class II types, where available, came from metadata supplied by the sample provider rather than from assay-based typing. Nearly every sample came with metadata listing a de-identified subject ID, COVID-19 status, age in years and sex. Samples were obtained from the ongoing ImmuneRACE study (first 160 participants) and from 1,000 to 1,500 subjects provided by 6 global collaborators. The prospective study material was composed of cDNA or gDNA derived from T cells, B-cell-depleted T cells, or PBMCs. The repertoires were released in a freely available public database meant as a resource for research on the immune response to SARS-CoV-2.

Results and caveats for the whole study, not just this receptor: The amount of clinical and demographic metadata varied by source and participant and was provided uncurated.

The germline V gene (reference sequence) provides CDR1 LGHDT and CDR2 YNNKEL. The CDR3 measures 14 amino acids from cysteine to phenylalanine. Solely the CDR3 DNA is kept, with 42 bases framed from the first base. Clipping removes 5 bases from V and 5 bases from J, with 6 as the unmatched junction base count. Participants in the prospective study were aged roughly 18 to 100 years, lived in 24 United States geographic areas, and enrolled through a virtual design. In the prospective study, participants were assigned to cohorts based on the clinical history participants reported in a screening survey and a study questionnaire. Recovered participants in ImmuneRACE Cohort 3 were defined by two consecutive negative NP/OP PCR tests, clearance by a healthcare professional, or resolution of symptoms. In the prospective study, mobile phlebotomists collected whole blood, serum and a nasopharyngeal or oropharyngeal swab from each participant. Additional blood draws and questionnaires over an approximately 2-month period could optionally be provided by prospective study participants. Prospective study blood samples were shipped either frozen or at room temperature before DNA extraction.

This clone was counted a single time. No antigen is known for it. The record has no base qualities; no much larger clone is one base away. TCRbeta CDR3 regions were amplified from genomic DNA by means of the immunoSEQ Assay, a bias-controlled multiplex PCR. From the authors' description of their analysis: Within the assay, amplification of reference gene primers was used to estimate how many nucleated cells each sample contained. To quantify the absolute abundance of each unique TCRbeta CDR3 rearrangement, sequence reads were collapsed and filtered. For each sample, productive Simpson clonality was calculated as the square root of Simpson's diversity index over productive rearrangements. As stored in TCRdb, this immuneACCESS dataset retains in-frame rearrangements with V and J assigned. A fraction of the clones does not appear; measured against another copy, unresolved V genes explain less than half of the discrepancy, and the remainder lacks a known reason. The D gene and trimming were derived from the DNA, and the V and J assignments and clone size from that table. Here the sample has roughly 170,000 clones; roughly 80% occur a single time. Jointly, the top ten make up 15% to 20% of the sample.

The chain is made from TRBV3-1 (or the pseudogene TRBV3-2) and TRBJ2-5; TRBD2 matches 9 bases in the middle. Sequences were obtained from PBMCs or T cells enriched from blood (not recorded which). The receptor was isolated from a woman in her fifties or sixties who had recovered from COVID-19. The nucleotide sequence reads as follows: TGTGCCAGCAGCGTTAGCGGGGGCGATGAGACCCAGTACTTC. This sequence encodes CASSVSGGDETQYF.